This T cell receptor beta chain is drawn from a study of T cells in Graves' hyperthyroidism and ophthalmopathy. Looking at the study overall: Blood was drawn when the patient was first diagnosed and still untreated.

The ends were cut back, 2 bases at V and 7 bases at J, with 9 bases in the middle. CDR1 is SQVTM and CDR2 is ANQGSEA in the germline V gene. The CDR3 is 12 amino acids. This clonotype was observed many times. No antigen is known for it. Findings of the study overall: Most expanded thyroid clonotypes above 0.001 recurred in blood.

The source material, RNA transcripts, was used to amplify TCR beta CDR3 regions. First-round RT-PCR targeting the TCR CDR3 was performed with the HTBI primer set. One entry per CDR3 protein results from TCRdb running MiXCR on the multiplex PCR reads. The sample records hundreds of thousands of distinct CDR3 sequences, about two fifths being singletons. The TCR comes from a man between 18 and 35 years old with Graves' hyperthyroidism. The sequencing sample was made of blood. V and J are TRBV29-1 and TRBJ2-1; TRBD2 might be the D (6 bases). This CDR3 is CSVEIGGNEQFF. The CDR3 DNA reads as TGCAGCGTTGAAATTGGGGGGAATGAGCAGTTCTTC.